This T cell receptor beta chain was identified during a study of OX40 agonist ivuxolimab in advanced cancers. The study's findings and limits: CD8+ T cells showed, on average, more clonal expansion than CD4+ cells. At 0.1 to 3.0 mg/kg and by week 6, clonal expansion occurred in CD4+ and CD8+ blood T cells.

This clone was seen a single time. As yet, its antigen is unknown. V lost 6 bases, J lost 2 bases, and 17 bases lay in between. The CDR3 consists of 17 residues. Germline-derived CDR1 and CDR2 are LNHDA and SQIVND (reference sequence). Measured with immunoSEQ multiplex PCR; TCRdb has only the in-frame clones, and not every one. Found here are about 84,000 clones, approximately 89% of them singletons; the top ten hold 0.15% to 0.2%. This chain connects TRBV19 to TRBJ2-6, with D perhaps being TRBD1 or TRBD2 (5 bases each). The source is an adult with an advanced solid tumor such as melanoma, head and neck, liver or kidney cancer. Sequencing used CD4+ or CD8+ T cells sorted from blood, obtained in a trial of the OX40 agonist ivuxolimab. CDR3 sequence reads: CASSPRRDGPGANVLTF. The CDR3 DNA follows: TGTGCCAGTAGCCCACGCCGGGACGGGCCTGGGGCCAACGTCCTGACTTTC.